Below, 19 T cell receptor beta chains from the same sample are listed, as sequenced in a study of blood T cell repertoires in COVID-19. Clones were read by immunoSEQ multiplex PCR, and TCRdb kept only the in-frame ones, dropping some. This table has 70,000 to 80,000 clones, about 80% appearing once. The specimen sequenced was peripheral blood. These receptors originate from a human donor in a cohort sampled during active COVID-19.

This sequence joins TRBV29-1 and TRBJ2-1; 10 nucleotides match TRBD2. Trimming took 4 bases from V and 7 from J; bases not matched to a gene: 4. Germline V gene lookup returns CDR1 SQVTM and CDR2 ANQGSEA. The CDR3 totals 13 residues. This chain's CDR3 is CSVAELAGNEQFF. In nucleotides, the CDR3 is TGCAGCGTTGCGGAACTAGCGGGAAATGAGCAGTTCTTC.

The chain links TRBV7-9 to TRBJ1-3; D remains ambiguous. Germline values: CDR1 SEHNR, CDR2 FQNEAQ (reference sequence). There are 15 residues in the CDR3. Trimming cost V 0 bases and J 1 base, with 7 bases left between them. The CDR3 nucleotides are TGTGCCAGCAGCTTAGCGAGGTTTTCTGGAAACACCATATATTTT. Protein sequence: CASSLARFSGNTIYF. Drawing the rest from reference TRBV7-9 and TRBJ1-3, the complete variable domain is DTGVSQNPRHKITKRGQNVTFRCDPISEHNRLYWYRQTLGQGPEFLTYFQNEAQLEKSRLLSDRFSAERPKGSFSTLEIQRTEQGDSAMYLCASSLARFSGNTIYFGEGSWLTVV.

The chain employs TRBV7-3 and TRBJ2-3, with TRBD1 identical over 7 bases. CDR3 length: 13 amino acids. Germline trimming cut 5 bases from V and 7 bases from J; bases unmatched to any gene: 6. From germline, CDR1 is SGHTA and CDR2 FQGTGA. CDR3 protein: CASSPTGAHTQYF. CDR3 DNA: TGTGCCAGCAGCCCAACAGGGGCGCATACGCAGTATTTT.

CDR3 loop: CASSQETGGYYGYTF. For the CDR3, the DNA is TGCGCCAGCAGCCAAGAAACAGGGGGGTACTATGGCTACACCTTC. This chain links TRBV4-3 with TRBJ1-2, with TRBD1 matching over 8 bases. The germline V gene has CDR1 LGHNA and CDR2 YSLEER. V trimming: 0 bases; J trimming: 3 bases; junction bases outside the gene matches: 3. The CDR3 length is 15 residues.

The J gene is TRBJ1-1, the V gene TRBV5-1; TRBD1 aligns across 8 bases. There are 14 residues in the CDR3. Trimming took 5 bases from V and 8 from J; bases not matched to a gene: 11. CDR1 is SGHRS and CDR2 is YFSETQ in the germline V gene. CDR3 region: CASRLTTGVREAFF. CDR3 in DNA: TGCGCCAGCAGGCTGACGACAGGGGTTCGGGAAGCTTTCTTT.

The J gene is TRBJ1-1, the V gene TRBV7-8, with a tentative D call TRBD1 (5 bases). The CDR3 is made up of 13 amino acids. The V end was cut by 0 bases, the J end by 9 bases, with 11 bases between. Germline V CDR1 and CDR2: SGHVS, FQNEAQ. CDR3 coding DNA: TGTGCCAGCAGCTTAGCGGAGCGGGGGAAAGCTTTCTTT. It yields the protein CASSLAERGKAFF.

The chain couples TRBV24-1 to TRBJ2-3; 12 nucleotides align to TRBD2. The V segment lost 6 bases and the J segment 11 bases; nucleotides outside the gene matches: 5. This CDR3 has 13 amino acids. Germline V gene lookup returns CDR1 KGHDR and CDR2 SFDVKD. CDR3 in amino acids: CATSFRTSGMQYF. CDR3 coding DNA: TGTGCCACCAGTTTTCGGACTAGCGGGATGCAGTATTTT.

CDR3 sequence reads: CAWSPARGARDTQYF. The DNA of the CDR3 is TGTGCCTGGAGTCCCGCGCGGGGGGCCAGGGATACGCAGTATTTT. The chain employs TRBV30 and TRBJ2-3, with 8 bases identical to TRBD2. J lost 6 bases, V lost 2 bases, and 10 bases had no gene match. CDR1 is GTSNPN, CDR2 SVGIG, per germline (reference sequence). The CDR3 is 15 amino acids.

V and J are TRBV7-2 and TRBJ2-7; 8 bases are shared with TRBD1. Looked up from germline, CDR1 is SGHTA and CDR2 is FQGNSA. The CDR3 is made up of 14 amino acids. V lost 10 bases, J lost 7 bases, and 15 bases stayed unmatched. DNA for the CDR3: TGTGCCACTCTAACAGGGGGTACCTGGGGTGAGCAGTACGTC. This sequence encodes CATLTGGTWGEQYV.

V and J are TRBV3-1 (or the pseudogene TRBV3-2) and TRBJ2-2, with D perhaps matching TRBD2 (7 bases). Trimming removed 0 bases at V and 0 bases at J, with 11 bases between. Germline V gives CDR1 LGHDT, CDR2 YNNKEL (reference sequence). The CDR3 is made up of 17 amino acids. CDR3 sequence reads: CASSQDRGAANTGELFF. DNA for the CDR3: TGTGCCAGCAGCCAAGATCGGGGGGCGGCGAACACCGGGGAGCTGTTTTTT.

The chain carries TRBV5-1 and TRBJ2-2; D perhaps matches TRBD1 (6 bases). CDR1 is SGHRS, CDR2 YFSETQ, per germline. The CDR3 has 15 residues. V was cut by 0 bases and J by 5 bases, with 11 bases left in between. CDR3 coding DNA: TGCGCCAGCAGCTTGGAAACAGGGTGGACCGGGGAGCTGTTTTTT. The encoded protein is CASSLETGWTGELFF.

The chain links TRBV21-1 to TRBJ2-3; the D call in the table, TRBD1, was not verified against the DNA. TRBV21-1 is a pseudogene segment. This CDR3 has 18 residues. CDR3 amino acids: CASSKDWSRQGDADTQYF. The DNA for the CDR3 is TGTGCCAGCAGCAAAGACTGGTCTAGACAGGGCGACGCAGATACGCAGTATTTT.

Here the CDR3 reads CASRRTGTNYGYTF. CDR3 DNA sequence: TGTGCCAGCCGGAGGACAGGGACCAACTATGGCTACACCTTC. The chain carries TRBV2 and TRBJ1-2, with 8 bases identical to TRBD1. Germline loops: CDR1 SNHLY, CDR2 FYNNEI. V dropped 8 bases and J dropped 2; count of bases not matched to a gene: 7. The CDR3 contains 14 residues.

CDR3 sequence reads: CASDPGTVYNEQFF. The CDR3 nucleotides are TGTGCCAGCGACCCAGGGACAGTATACAATGAGCAGTTCTTC. The gene calls are TRBV6-5 and TRBJ2-1, with TRBD1 matching 7 bases. Germline-derived CDR1 and CDR2 are MNHEY and SVGAGI. With V trimmed by 8 bases and J by 4 bases, 8 bases remained unmatched. The CDR3 loop spans 14 amino acids.

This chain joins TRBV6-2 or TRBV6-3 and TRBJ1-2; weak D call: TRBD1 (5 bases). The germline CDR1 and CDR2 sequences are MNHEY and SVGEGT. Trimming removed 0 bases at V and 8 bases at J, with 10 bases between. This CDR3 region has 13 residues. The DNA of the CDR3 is TGTGCCAGCAGTTACTCTTCGGGGGTAGGCTACACCTTC. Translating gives CASSYSSGVGYTF.

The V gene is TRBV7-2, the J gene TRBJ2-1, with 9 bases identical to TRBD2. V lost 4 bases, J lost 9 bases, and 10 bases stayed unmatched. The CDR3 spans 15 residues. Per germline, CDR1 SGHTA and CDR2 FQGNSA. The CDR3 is CASSSRPGTSSEQFF. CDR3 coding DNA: TGTGCCAGCAGCTCAAGACCCGGGACTAGCAGTGAGCAGTTCTTC.

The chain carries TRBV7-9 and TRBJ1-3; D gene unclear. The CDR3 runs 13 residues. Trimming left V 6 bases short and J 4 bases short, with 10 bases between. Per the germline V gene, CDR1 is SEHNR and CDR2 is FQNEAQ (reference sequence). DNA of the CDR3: TGTGCCAGCAGTACAGCGGGAGGAAACACCATATATTTT. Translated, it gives CASSTAGGNTIYF.

CDR3 residues: CASSFPTGISTNEKLFF. CDR3 in DNA: TGTGCCAGCAGCTTCCCGACAGGGATTTCAACTAATGAAAAACTGTTTTTT. The genes are TRBV5-5 and TRBJ1-4, with 7 bases that match TRBD1. With V trimmed by 2 bases and J by 0 bases, 7 bases remained unmatched. CDR1 is SGHKS and CDR2 is YYEKEE in the germline V gene (reference sequence). This CDR3 region has 17 residues.

The CDR3 here is CASRPPGQGVYYGYTF. In DNA form, the CDR3 reads TGTGCCAGCAGACCTCCGGGACAGGGTGTGTACTATGGCTACACCTTC. V is TRBV5-6 and J is TRBJ1-2; 9 bases agree with TRBD1. The V segment lost 5 bases and the J segment 3 bases; nucleotides outside the gene matches: 11. Germline CDR1 is SGHDT and CDR2 is YYEEEE. The CDR3 is made up of 16 amino acids.